The 6 T cell receptor beta chains presented below share a single source sample, sequenced in a study of T cell responses to AZD1222 COVID-19 vaccine. Assay used: immunoSEQ multiplex PCR; TCRdb lists only in-frame clones, some missing. The data hold some 130,000 clones, with approximately 93% observed a single time. The sample consisted of peripheral blood, taken on day 0 of AZD1222 vaccination. The receptor source for this set is an adult in good health.

This chain connects TRBV3-1 (or the pseudogene TRBV3-2) to TRBJ2-2, with 9 bases identical to TRBD2. With V trimmed by 8 bases and J by 6 bases, 7 bases remained unmatched. CDR1 LGHDT and CDR2 YNNKEL come from the germline V gene (reference sequence). The CDR3 is 14 amino acids. CDR3 bases: TGTGCCAGCCGAGCGGGAGGTTCGCCCGGGGAGCTGTTTTTT. This codes for CASRAGGSPGELFF.

The chain has TRBV3-1 (or the pseudogene TRBV3-2) and TRBJ1-1; maybe TRBD1 (5 bases). The CDR3 extends over 14 amino acids. CDR1 is LGHDT, CDR2 YNNKEL, per germline (reference sequence). Between the trimmed V and J ends, which lost 0 bases and 8 bases, there was a span of 13 bases. CDR3 in DNA: TGTGCCAGCAGCCAAGATAGTATAAGGGGAGAAGCTTTCTTT. Amino acids: CASSQDSIRGEAFF.

The rearrangement links TRBV4-3 to TRBJ2-2, with D possibly matching TRBD1 (6 bases). The CDR3 runs 15 residues. The germline V and J ends were trimmed by 1 base and 4 bases, with 10 bases remaining between them. Germline values: CDR1 LGHNA, CDR2 YSLEER. The CDR3 DNA reads TGCGCCAGCAGCCAAGCACAGGGTCCCACCGGGGAGCTGTTTTTT. It codes for CASSQAQGPTGELFF.

The chain carries TRBV4-2 and TRBJ1-6; possible D gene TRBD1, 6 bases. The V gene's germline CDR1 is LGHNA and CDR2 YNFKEQ. Trimming took 4 bases from V and 3 from J, leaving 13 bases between them. The CDR3 sequence is 16 residues long. CDR3 region: CASSPQGNDYNSPLHF. CDR3 sequence (DNA): TGTGCCAGCAGCCCACAGGGTAATGACTATAATTCACCCCTCCACTTT.

Here the CDR3 reads CASNVLGDNSPLHF. The CDR3 DNA is TGTGCCAGCAATGTCCTAGGGGATAATTCACCCCTCCACTTT. The chain recombines TRBV28 with TRBJ1-6; D may be TRBD1 (5 bases). V was trimmed by 7 bases and J by 5 bases, leaving 12 bases between them. CDR3 length equals 14 residues. Germline V gene lookup returns CDR1 MDHEN and CDR2 SYDVKM.

The rearrangement uses TRBV5-1 and TRBJ2-5; TRBD1 aligns across 10 bases. Trimming at V came to 0 bases and at J to 1 base, leaving 6 bases not matched to a gene. The germline gives CDR1 SGHRS, CDR2 YFSETQ. This CDR3 has 17 amino acids. CDR3 sequence reads: CASSLAGTGEIQETQYF. As DNA, the CDR3 is TGCGCCAGCAGCTTGGCCGGGACAGGGGAAATCCAAGAGACCCAGTACTTC.